The present T cell receptor (beta chain) was sequenced within a study of control samples from healthy donors and cancer patients. The length of the CDR3 is 12 residues. Germline-derived CDR1 and CDR2 are MDHEN and SYDVKM. Trimming removed 4 bases at V and 11 bases at J, with 9 bases between. Some clones are missing from TCRdb's copy, which holds only in-frame ones; the method was immunoSEQ multiplex PCR. The data include about 200,000 clones; the top ten clones carry 2% to 2.5%. Sequenced material: blood. This clonotype originated in a woman in her thirties in good health. The gene calls are TRBV28 and TRBJ1-6, with D unresolved. This CDR3 is CASSSSNPPLHF. CDR3 bases: TGTGCCAGCAGTTCCTCTAACCCACCCCTCCACTTT.